The clone carrying this TCR beta chain was seen only once. Its specificity is unknown. The record originates from a study of regulatory T cells in long-lasting Graves disease. Study-wide results and caveats: Persistent disease preferred TRBV28, TRBJ1-2 and TRBJ2-5.

According to the study, TCR beta libraries were built with iRepertoire HTBI primers and CDR3-region Arm-PCR. From the multiplex PCR reads, TCRdb called clonotypes with MiXCR, one entry per CDR3 protein. Of 200,000 to 250,000 distinct CDR3 sequences listed, around 20% are singletons. The CDR3 loop spans 17 amino acids. Germline V lookup: CDR1 SGHTA, CDR2 FQGTGA. Between the trimmed V and J ends, which lost 1 base and 1 base, there was a span of 14 bases. Time point meaning: newly diagnosed GD, antithyroid drugs for less than 3 months. The TCR library was made from RNA that had been extracted from PBMCs in TRIzol.

Sequenced material: peripheral blood mononuclear cells (PBMCs), taken at new diagnosis, from a patient treated with antithyroid drugs. The chain uses TRBV7-3 and TRBJ2-1, with no clear D. This receptor was identified in a female donor with Graves disease. In DNA, the CDR3 is TGTGCCAGCAGCTTAAGTTCATTGGGATCGTCCTACAATGAGCAGTTCTTC. It codes for CASSLSSLGSSYNEQFF.